The rows below give T cell receptor beta chains drawn from one sample of a study of blood T cells in healthy people across ages. TCRdb analysed the 5' RACE reads with MiXCR anew, one entry per CDR3 protein. The table records around 710,000 distinct CDR3 sequences, about 42% of them present only once. Sequencing input: blood. The receptors shown here come from a woman aged 60 to 75 in good health. Each CDR3 is given with its conserved first and last residue. The order of the fields is D gene, V gene, J gene, clone size, CDR3 DNA, CDR3 protein. A D gene is named only where the DNA matches it firmly. Rows may omit the clone size; those that give it use once, few, many or a size class.

d_call: .
v_call: TRBV12-3/TRBV12-4
j_call: TRBJ2-3
clone_size: .
cdr3_nt: TGTGCCAGCAGAGGTTATGCAGATACGCAGTATTTT
cdr3_aa: CASRGYADTQYF

d_call: .
v_call: TRBV9
j_call: TRBJ2-5
clone_size: .
cdr3_nt: TGTGCCAGCAGCGTATCTGGGGGAGTGAGTCAAGAGACCCAGTACTTC
cdr3_aa: CASSVSGGVSQETQYF

d_call: TRBD1
v_call: TRBV9
j_call: TRBJ2-7
clone_size: .
cdr3_nt: TGTGCCAGCAGCACCGCGGACAGGGTGGGCGAGCAGTACTTC
cdr3_aa: CASSTADRVGEQYF

d_call: TRBD2
v_call: TRBV7-9
j_call: TRBJ2-1
clone_size: many
cdr3_nt: TGTGCCTCCTCCGGGGAGCGGGGAAACAATGAGCAGTTCTTC
cdr3_aa: CASSGERGNNEQFF

d_call: .
v_call: TRBV29-1
j_call: TRBJ1-2
clone_size: .
cdr3_nt: TGCAGCGTTGGTGGACACAACTATGGCTACACCTTC
cdr3_aa: CSVGGHNYGYTF

d_call: .
v_call: TRBV30
j_call: TRBJ1-2
clone_size: .
cdr3_nt: TGTGCCTGGAGTGTACGGAGGTCTAACTATGGCTACACCTTC
cdr3_aa: CAWSVRRSNYGYTF

d_call: TRBD2
v_call: TRBV7-2
j_call: TRBJ2-3
clone_size: .
cdr3_nt: TGTGCCAGCAGCACCGGGGCTAGCGGGTTTGGGGATACGCAGTATTTT
cdr3_aa: CASSTGASGFGDTQYF

d_call: .
v_call: TRBV4-3
j_call: TRBJ2-5
clone_size: .
cdr3_nt: TGCGCCAGCAGCCAAGGGTTTGGGAACCAAGAGACCCAGTACTTC
cdr3_aa: CASSQGFGNQETQYF

d_call: .
v_call: TRBV20-1
j_call: TRBJ2-3
clone_size: .
cdr3_nt: TGCAGTGCTTCTAACTGGCGTAGCTCTACATCCACAGATACGCAGTATTTT
cdr3_aa: CSASNWRSSTSTDTQYF

d_call: .
v_call: TRBV28
j_call: TRBJ1-2
clone_size: .
cdr3_nt: TGTGCCAGCAGTCCTCCTTCCCTCAGGGCTAACTATGGCTACACCTTC
cdr3_aa: CASSPPSLRANYGYTF

d_call: .
v_call: TRBV29-1
j_call: TRBJ2-5
clone_size: many
cdr3_nt: TGCAGCTCGTACCCGGAGGAAACCCAAGAGACCCAGTACTTC
cdr3_aa: CSSYPEETQETQYF

d_call: .
v_call: TRBV10-2
j_call: TRBJ2-1
clone_size: .
cdr3_nt: TGCGCCAGCGAGGGGGATGAGCAGTTCTTC
cdr3_aa: CASEGDEQFF

d_call: .
v_call: TRBV2
j_call: TRBJ2-3
clone_size: few
cdr3_nt: TGTGCCAGCCGTCTTGAGCGAAGCACAGATACGCAGTATTTT
cdr3_aa: CASRLERSTDTQYF

d_call: TRBD1
v_call: TRBV5-5
j_call: TRBJ2-7
clone_size: few
cdr3_nt: TGTGCCAGCAGCTTAGGTGTCGGGACAGACTTCGAGCAGTACTTC
cdr3_aa: CASSLGVGTDFEQYF

d_call: TRBD1
v_call: TRBV28
j_call: TRBJ2-1
clone_size: .
cdr3_nt: TGTGCCAGCAGCCCTCCCGGGACAGCTTACAATGAGCAGTTCTTC
cdr3_aa: CASSPPGTAYNEQFF

d_call: TRBD2
v_call: TRBV15
j_call: TRBJ2-2
clone_size: .
cdr3_nt: TGTGCCACCAGCAGAGGATCAAAAGCGGGAGGTCGGGGTAACGGGGAGCTGTTTTTT
cdr3_aa: CATSRGSKAGGRGNGELFF

d_call: TRBD1
v_call: TRBV20-1
j_call: TRBJ1-5
clone_size: few
cdr3_nt: TGCAGTGCGGTTCCGGGACAGGATAACACCCAGCATTTT
cdr3_aa: CSAVPGQDNTQHF

d_call: .
v_call: TRBV7-8
j_call: TRBJ2-7
clone_size: .
cdr3_nt: TGTGCCGGCAGCTTAGGGGACACCTCCTACGAGCAGTACTTC
cdr3_aa: CAGSLGDTSYEQYF

d_call: .
v_call: TRBV7-3
j_call: TRBJ2-5
clone_size: few
cdr3_nt: TGTGCCAGCAGCTCAGCGGTTTTGGAGACCCAGTACTTC
cdr3_aa: CASSSAVLETQYF

d_call: TRBD1
v_call: TRBV18
j_call: TRBJ2-7
clone_size: many
cdr3_nt: TGTGCCAGCAGCCCGGGACAGGGGAGCTCCTACGAGCAGTACTTC
cdr3_aa: CASSPGQGSSYEQYF

d_call: .
v_call: TRBV19
j_call: TRBJ2-1
clone_size: .
cdr3_nt: TGTGCCAGTAGTCCCCGGACCTCTATGGAGCAGTTCTTC
cdr3_aa: CASSPRTSMEQFF

d_call: TRBD2
v_call: TRBV9
j_call: TRBJ2-1
clone_size: .
cdr3_nt: TGTGCCAGCACCTTTGAGGGACTAGCCTACAATGAGCAGTTCTTC
cdr3_aa: CASTFEGLAYNEQFF

d_call: TRBD2
v_call: TRBV7-3
j_call: TRBJ2-3
clone_size: .
cdr3_nt: TGTGCCAGCAGCTGGCTAGCGGGAGCTATGCCAGATACGCAGTATTTT
cdr3_aa: CASSWLAGAMPDTQYF

d_call: TRBD1
v_call: TRBV13
j_call: TRBJ1-6
clone_size: .
cdr3_nt: TGTGCCAGCAGAAAGACAGGGGAGAGCTATAATTCACCCCTCCACTTT
cdr3_aa: CASRKTGESYNSPLHF

d_call: .
v_call: TRBV7-9
j_call: TRBJ1-1
clone_size: .
cdr3_nt: TGTGCCAGCAGCTTAGATGGGGCAGGGAACACTGAAGCTTTCTTT
cdr3_aa: CASSLDGAGNTEAFF

d_call: .
v_call: TRBV7-8
j_call: TRBJ2-7
clone_size: .
cdr3_nt: TGTGCCAGCAGCTTTGGTGACACCACCTACGAGCAGTACTTC
cdr3_aa: CASSFGDTTYEQYF

d_call: TRBD2
v_call: TRBV7-9
j_call: TRBJ2-7
clone_size: .
cdr3_nt: TGTGCCAGCAGCTTAGATAGGGGCTCGCGCGGGAGGGCCTCGTACGAGCAGTACTTC
cdr3_aa: CASSLDRGSRGRASYEQYF

d_call: .
v_call: TRBV6-5
j_call: TRBJ2-5
clone_size: few
cdr3_nt: TGTGCCAGCAGTATGGGATTCTCGCCCTTCCAAGAGACCCAGTACTTC
cdr3_aa: CASSMGFSPFQETQYF

d_call: TRBD2
v_call: TRBV12-3/TRBV12-4
j_call: TRBJ2-3
clone_size: .
cdr3_nt: TGTGCCAGCAGTTTAGCCTTCGGGGCTAGCGGGAGCAAAGATACGCAGTATTTT
cdr3_aa: CASSLAFGASGSKDTQYF

d_call: .
v_call: TRBV9
j_call: TRBJ2-3
clone_size: .
cdr3_nt: TGTGCCAGCAGCGTAGCACTCACAGATACGCAGTATTTT
cdr3_aa: CASSVALTDTQYF

d_call: .
v_call: TRBV14
j_call: TRBJ2-7
clone_size: few
cdr3_nt: TGTGCCAGCAGCGGAAACCGACCCTACGAGCAGTACTTC
cdr3_aa: CASSGNRPYEQYF

d_call: TRBD2
v_call: TRBV20-1
j_call: TRBJ2-7
clone_size: .
cdr3_nt: TGCAGTGCTCTAGCGGGACGGGGAGGCTACGAGCAGTACTTT
cdr3_aa: CSALAGRGGYEQYF

d_call: TRBD1
v_call: TRBV7-9
j_call: TRBJ2-2
clone_size: .
cdr3_nt: TGTGCCAGCAGCACGTTCTCCGGGACAGACAACACCGGGGAGCTGTTTTTT
cdr3_aa: CASSTFSGTDNTGELFF

d_call: .
v_call: TRBV27
j_call: TRBJ2-1
clone_size: .
cdr3_nt: TGTGCCAGCAGTCAGATTTATGGGGGAAACAATGAGCAGTTCTTC
cdr3_aa: CASSQIYGGNNEQFF

d_call: TRBD2
v_call: TRBV6-2/TRBV6-3
j_call: TRBJ2-1
clone_size: many
cdr3_nt: TGTGCCAGCCTGAGCGGGGACTCCTACAATGAGCAGTTCTTC
cdr3_aa: CASLSGDSYNEQFF

d_call: .
v_call: TRBV24-1
j_call: TRBJ1-6
clone_size: .
cdr3_nt: TGTGCCACCAGTGAGGGACACCGAGATTCACCCCTCCACTTT
cdr3_aa: CATSEGHRDSPLHF

d_call: .
v_call: TRBV7-2
j_call: TRBJ1-2
clone_size: .
cdr3_nt: TGTGCCAGCGATAGGGGGGTTGGTGGCTACACCTTC
cdr3_aa: CASDRGVGGYTF

d_call: .
v_call: TRBV9
j_call: TRBJ2-6
clone_size: .
cdr3_nt: TGTGCCAGCAGCTCCCTGTCTGGGGTCAACGTCCTGACTTTC
cdr3_aa: CASSSLSGVNVLTF

d_call: .
v_call: TRBV5-1
j_call: TRBJ2-7
clone_size: .
cdr3_nt: TGCGCCAGCAGCCTCCTAGGCGGGACCTCCTACGAGCAGTACTTC
cdr3_aa: CASSLLGGTSYEQYF

d_call: .
v_call: TRBV12-3/TRBV12-4
j_call: TRBJ1-4
clone_size: .
cdr3_nt: TGTGCCAGCAGTCCCTCCCGGAATGAAAAACTGTTTTTT
cdr3_aa: CASSPSRNEKLFF

d_call: .
v_call: TRBV29-1
j_call: TRBJ2-7
clone_size: many
cdr3_nt: TGCAGCGTTGAACAGGGACCTTACGAGCAGTACTTC
cdr3_aa: CSVEQGPYEQYF

d_call: .
v_call: TRBV29-1
j_call: TRBJ2-3
clone_size: few
cdr3_nt: TGCAGCGTTAAAAGGGTTATGAGCACAGATACGCAGTATTTT
cdr3_aa: CSVKRVMSTDTQYF

d_call: .
v_call: TRBV18
j_call: TRBJ2-7
clone_size: .
cdr3_nt: TGTGCCAGCTCACCTACCGGGACAAAGACCTACGAGCAGTACTTC
cdr3_aa: CASSPTGTKTYEQYF

d_call: .
v_call: TRBV21-1
j_call: TRBJ1-2
clone_size: .
cdr3_nt: TGTGCCAGCAGCCCCCGTTTATTCTACTATGGCTACACCTTC
cdr3_aa: CASSPRLFYYGYTF

d_call: TRBD1
v_call: TRBV6-4
j_call: TRBJ2-7
clone_size: .
cdr3_nt: TGTGCCTGTGGGACAGGGGTAAGCGAGCAGTACTTC
cdr3_aa: CACGTGVSEQYF

d_call: TRBD1
v_call: TRBV18
j_call: TRBJ2-5
clone_size: .
cdr3_nt: TGTGCCAGCTCAGACGCGGGACAGGGCTCGACCCAGTACTTC
cdr3_aa: CASSDAGQGSTQYF

d_call: TRBD1
v_call: TRBV11-1
j_call: TRBJ2-7
clone_size: .
cdr3_nt: TGTGCCAGCAGCTTCGACAGGGTAGTAGGCTACAATGAGCAGTACTTC
cdr3_aa: CASSFDRVVGYNEQYF

d_call: TRBD1
v_call: TRBV28
j_call: TRBJ2-4
clone_size: .
cdr3_nt: TGTGCCTCCCAAGGGGACAGGGGTCTGGTGGGGGAGCAGTACTTC
cdr3_aa: CASQGDRGLVGEQYF